The source of this T cell receptor (beta chain) is a study of T cell changes during pregnancy in multiple sclerosis. V lost 5 bases and J lost 4; bases outside the gene matches: 10. In germline, CDR1 is GTSNPN, CDR2 SVGIG (reference sequence). CDR3 length: 15 amino acids. Repertoires were generated with immunoSEQ multiplex PCR, while TCRdb's copy carries only in-frame clones and drops some. Altogether around 63,000 clones are present, approximately 92% being singletons, with the ten largest covering less than 4%. The clonotype comes from a female donor in good health, enrolled as a control in a pregnancy study. The chain recombines TRBV30 with TRBJ2-3, with TRBD1 identical over 9 bases. This specimen consisted of CD8+ T cells from peripheral blood mononuclear cells, obtained in the third trimester of pregnancy. The CDR3 bases are TGTGCCTGGTGCACCGGGACAGGGTTGCCAGATACGCAGTATTTT. Protein sequence: CAWCTGTGLPDTQYF.